This T cell receptor beta chain was found in a study of identical twins. Overall study results and limits: A cross-sectional statistical analysis, not follow-up of the same donors, supported the conclusions. In cord blood, abundant beta clonotypes had fewer insertions; memory showed no trend.

The CDR3 runs to 13 residues. Trimming shortened V by 4 bases and J by 6 bases, and 9 bases separated the two germline ends. Germline CDR1 is SGHDN and CDR2 is FVKESK. There were only healthy Caucasians among the donors. In regard to this clonotype: Its antigen is not identified.

Addition of a universal primer site occurred through template switching, and cDNA carried unique molecular identifiers. TCRdb fed the 5' RACE reads into MiXCR, producing one record per CDR3 protein. The sample has 140,000 to 150,000 distinct CDR3 sequences, 3.5% seen once; the top ten hold about 7.8%. The TCR was taken from a man aged 18 to 35 in good health. The sample comprised memory T cells sorted from blood. This chain joins TRBV14 and TRBJ2-2; D unclear. CDR3 residues: CASSLQRSGELFF. The CDR3 coding sequence is TGTGCCAGCAGCCTACAGAGGTCCGGGGAGCTGTTTTTT.